This T cell receptor beta chain derives from a study of T cells in Graves' hyperthyroidism and ophthalmopathy. Overall study findings and caveats: Appearing also in blood were most of the thyroid clonotypes expanded above 0.001.

Researchers amplified the TCR beta CDR3 regions from RNA transcripts. Researchers ran a first-round RT-PCR on the TCR CDR3 using the HTBI primer set. Using its own MiXCR run on the multiplex PCR reads, TCRdb lists one record per CDR3 protein. This table holds 380,000 or so distinct CDR3 sequences, more than 11% found once. This clonotype was seen more than once but under ten times. As yet, its antigen is unknown. This CDR3 spans 14 amino acids. V lost 5 bases, J lost 2 bases, and 11 bases lay in between. Germline values: CDR1 SGHAT, CDR2 FQNNGV. V is TRBV11-2 and J is TRBJ2-3; maybe TRBD1 (6 bases). The sample consisted of blood. The source of this sequence is a woman in her 30s with Graves' hyperthyroidism. The DNA of the CDR3 is TGTGCCAGCAGCCCGGACAGAATCACAGATACGCAGTATTTT. Translation: CASSPDRITDTQYF.